This TCR beta chain comes out of a study of beta chain features in type 1 diabetes. The CDR3 contains 14 residues. The germline gives CDR1 SQVTM, CDR2 ANQGSEA. J was trimmed by 4 bases and V by 6 bases; bases with no gene match: 8. This clone has ten or more counts. The authors reverse transcribed all of the isolated RNA, so sequencing captured expressed TCRB transcripts. Using immunoSEQ multiplex PCR, the repertoire was profiled, and TCRdb retains in-frame clones only, with some absent. The table has more than 350,000 clones, about an eighth seen once. Sequencing input: naive CD4+ T cells from blood. The sequence came from a woman under 30 in good health. The chain uses TRBV29-1 and TRBJ2-7; 11 nucleotides align to TRBD2. The CDR3, as DNA: TGCAGCGTCGGCGCCGGGACTAGCGGTTACGAGCAGTACTTC. It is translated as CSVGAGTSGYEQYF.